One sample yielded the 27 T cell receptor beta chains listed below, sequenced in a study of T cell changes during pregnancy in multiple sclerosis. Some clones are missing from TCRdb's copy, which holds only in-frame ones; the method was immunoSEQ multiplex PCR. The data contain around 70,000 clones, approximately 91% of them singletons. This sample comprised CD4+ T cells from peripheral blood mononuclear cells, obtained after pregnancy. Receptors were obtained from a female donor with multiple sclerosis, enrolled in a pregnancy study.

This chain joins TRBV7-9 and TRBJ2-7; TRBD2 matches at 8 bases. Germline V gives CDR1 SEHNR, CDR2 FQNEAQ (reference sequence). Unmatched junction bases numbered 8, after V lost 1 base and J lost 0 bases. The CDR3 contains 17 residues. CDR3 sequence: CASSLDLAGGPSYEQYF. DNA for the CDR3: TGTGCCAGCAGCTTAGACCTGGCGGGGGGCCCCTCCTACGAGCAGTACTTC.

V gene TRBV7-3 combines with J gene TRBJ1-5; perhaps TRBD1 as D (5 bases). Per germline, CDR1 SGHTA and CDR2 FQGTGA. Trimming stripped 6 bases from V and 2 bases from J, with 14 bases between. There are 15 residues in the CDR3. CDR3 nucleotides: TGTGCCAGCAGGTCGAGAGGAGGGGGCAATCAGCCCCAGCATTTT. It codes for CASRSRGGGNQPQHF.

The chain employs TRBV11-1 and TRBJ2-5, with TRBD2 matching over 13 bases. Trimming removed 5 bases from V and 3 bases from J; junction bases left unmatched: 15. CDR1 is SGHAT, CDR2 FQDESV, per germline (reference sequence). The CDR3 has 19 residues. The CDR3 nucleotides are TGTGCCAGCAGCCTCCCCCCCCCGACTAGCGGGAGGCGGGAAGAGACCCAGTACTTC. The encoded protein is CASSLPPPTSGRREETQYF.

The table lists this clone with a few counts. The rearrangement links TRBV2 to TRBJ1-6, with 8 bases aligning to TRBD1. The germline V gene encodes CDR1 SNHLY and CDR2 FYNNEI. The CDR3 has 13 residues. Unmatched junction bases numbered 4, after V lost 7 bases and J lost 8 bases. The CDR3 sequence: CASNGQGYSPLHF. The CDR3 DNA follows: TGTGCCAGCAATGGACAGGGTTATTCACCCCTCCACTTT.

The chain is built from TRBV30 and TRBJ1-2; TRBD1 matches 10 bases. V was pared by 2 bases and J by 0 bases, with 12 bases of the junction left unmatched. The length of the CDR3 is 18 residues. Germline CDR1 GTSNPN, CDR2 SVGIG (reference sequence). The CDR3 spells CAWSFPRQGALPNYGYTF. CDR3 nucleotides: TGTGCCTGGAGTTTTCCTCGACAGGGGGCATTACCTAACTATGGCTACACCTTC.

The V gene is TRBV7-2, the J gene TRBJ1-3; D not resolved. Germline V lookup: CDR1 SGHTA, CDR2 FQGNSA. The V end was cut by 2 bases, the J end by 4 bases, with 18 bases between. The CDR3 has 17 amino acids. CDR3 coding DNA: TGTGCCAGCAGCTTAAGATCCTGGGGAGACCCGGGAAACACCATATATTTT. This gives the protein CASSLRSWGDPGNTIYF.

The V gene is TRBV5-1, the J gene TRBJ2-2; TRBD1 aligns across 9 bases. The CDR3 totals 16 residues. From germline, CDR1 is SGHRS and CDR2 YFSETQ. The trim removed 3 bases at V and 6 bases at J, leaving 9 bases unmatched. CDR3 residues: CASSWGQGQGAGELFF. The CDR3 region has the DNA TGCGCCAGCAGCTGGGGACAGGGTCAGGGCGCCGGGGAGCTGTTTTTT.

The J gene is TRBJ2-7, the V gene TRBV27; tentative D call: TRBD1 (7 bases). The CDR3 is 15 amino acids. In germline, CDR1 is MNHEY, CDR2 SMNVEV (reference sequence). The V end was cut by 4 bases, the J end by 4 bases, with 17 bases between. In DNA form, the CDR3 reads TGTGCCAGCAGTTCCACGCGGCAGGGGGGTTACGAGCAGTACTTC. Translation gives CASSSTRQGGYEQYF.

The rearrangement joins TRBV6-6 to TRBJ2-3, with 12 bases aligning to TRBD2. There are 16 residues in the CDR3. Germline lookup yields CDR1 MNHNY and CDR2 SVGAGI (reference sequence). J gave up 8 bases and V 4 bases, and 10 bases lay outside the gene matches. The CDR3 reads CASSWMTSGGPGTQYF. CDR3 DNA: TGTGCCAGCAGTTGGATGACTAGCGGGGGCCCAGGTACGCAGTATTTT.

The genes are TRBV7-2 and TRBJ2-6, with TRBD2 matching 8 bases. The CDR3 is 16 residues long. The V gene end was trimmed by 2 bases and the J gene end by 0 bases; junction bases not matched to a gene: 0. CDR1 and CDR2 from the germline V gene are SGHTA and FQGNSA. The CDR3: CASSLSGGSGANVLTF. The CDR3 DNA sequence: TGTGCCAGCAGCTTAAGCGGGGGCTCTGGGGCCAACGTCCTGACTTTC.

The V gene is TRBV4-1, the J gene TRBJ2-3; D uncertain. CDR3 length: 15 residues. The V gene's germline CDR1 is MGHRA and CDR2 YSYEKL. Trimming removed 2 bases from V and 8 bases from J, with 17 bases in between. The CDR3 sequence is CASSQPRDSPRTQYF. For the CDR3, the DNA is TGCGCCAGCAGCCAACCCCGCGACTCACCGCGTACGCAGTATTTT.

The rearrangement links TRBV4-1 to TRBJ1-4, with D possibly TRBD1 on 5 matching bases. The CDR3 runs to 14 residues. From germline, CDR1 is MGHRA and CDR2 YSYEKL. Trimming cost V 1 base and J 11 bases, with 14 bases left between them. For the CDR3, the DNA is TGCGCCAGCAGCCAAGTAGGACAATTAGGGAAACTGTTTTTT. Protein: CASSQVGQLGKLFF.

The chain carries TRBV5-1 and TRBJ2-3; 11 bases are a match to TRBD2. With 6 bases clipped from V and 6 bases from J, the junction kept 6 bases outside the gene matches. CDR3 length: 14 residues. CDR1 SGHRS and CDR2 YFSETQ come from the germline V gene. CDR3 in amino acids: CASKRTSGGDTQYF. The CDR3 region has the DNA TGCGCCAGCAAGAGAACTAGCGGGGGCGATACGCAGTATTTT.

The chain couples TRBV5-5 to TRBJ1-6, with TRBD1 as a possible D gene (5 bases). Trimming pared 4 bases from V and 7 bases from J, leaving 9 bases between. The CDR3 has 13 residues. Germline assignment: CDR1 SGHKS and CDR2 YYEKEE (reference sequence). The CDR3 DNA reads TGTGCCAGCAGCCCGCGACAGAATTCACCCCTCCACTTT. Its protein product is CASSPRQNSPLHF.

The chain recombines TRBV28 with TRBJ2-3, with TRBD2 matching over 10 bases. The V gene's germline CDR1 is MDHEN and CDR2 SYDVKM. CDR3 length equals 15 residues. The junction had 3 bases not matched to a gene; V was cut back by 5 bases and J by 1 base. CDR3 DNA sequence: TGTGCCAGCAGTGCGGGGACTAGCGGCACAGATACGCAGTATTTT. Translation gives CASSAGTSGTDTQYF. The full variable domain, rest sourced from reference TRBV28 and TRBJ2-3, is DVKVTQSSRYLVKRTGEKVFLECVQDMDHENMFWYRQDPGLGLRLIYFSYDVKMKEKGDIPEGYSVSREKKERFSLILESASTNQTSMYLCASSAGTSGTDTQYFGPGTRLTVL.

The chain uses TRBV5-1 and TRBJ1-2; 7 bases match TRBD1. The CDR3 covers 14 residues. Germline CDR1 reads SGHRS; CDR2 reads YFSETQ. Trimming cost V 0 bases and J 10 bases; bases outside gene matches: 9. CDR3 bases: TGCGCCAGCAGCTTGGAGGGGACAGAATTTGACTACACCTTC. Protein: CASSLEGTEFDYTF.

The chain has TRBV4-1 and TRBJ1-4; 8 nucleotides agree with TRBD1. After removal of 1 base from V and 5 bases from J, the junction contained 3 bases not matched to a gene. CDR1 is MGHRA and CDR2 is YSYEKL in the germline V gene. The CDR3 spans 15 residues. DNA for the CDR3: TGCGCCAGCAGCCAAGCCAGGGGGCAGAATGAAAAACTGTTTTTT. Its protein is CASSQARGQNEKLFF.

The CDR3 here is CASSLGFIGYEQYF. The CDR3 coding sequence is TGCGCCAGCAGCTTGGGGTTCATCGGCTACGAGCAGTACTTC. The chain carries TRBV5-1 and TRBJ2-7; D remains unclear. Germline CDR1 is SGHRS and CDR2 is YFSETQ. The V end was cut by 0 bases, the J end by 3 bases, with 10 bases between. The CDR3 runs to 14 residues.

The V and J genes are TRBV10-3 and TRBJ1-1, with 8 bases fitting TRBD1. With V trimmed by 5 bases and J by 0 bases, 2 bases remained unmatched. Germline loops: CDR1 ENHRY, CDR2 SYGVKD. The CDR3 has 14 amino acids. The CDR3 coding sequence is TGTGCCATCAGTCAGGGGGCCTTGAACACTGAAGCTTTCTTT. It specifies CAISQGALNTEAFF.

In its sample, this clone was seen once. The V and J genes are TRBV6-5 and TRBJ1-6; TRBD1 is a possible D gene (6 bases). The V gene lost 3 bases and the J gene lost 7 bases, with 10 bases spanning the gap. This CDR3 is 14 amino acids long. Germline V CDR1 and CDR2: MNHEY, SVGAGI. The CDR3 DNA follows: TGTGCCAGCAGTTATCTTCAGGGGAATTCACCCCTCCACTTT. Protein sequence: CASSYLQGNSPLHF.

V usage is TRBV19 and J usage is TRBJ1-1; the D is unclear. The germline V and J ends were trimmed by 6 bases and 5 bases, with 25 bases remaining between them. The CDR3 sequence is 17 residues long. CDR1 is LNHDA and CDR2 is SQIVND in the germline V gene (reference sequence). The CDR3: CASRTSHGLLIGTEAFF. As DNA, the CDR3 is TGTGCCAGTAGGACATCCCACGGCCTCCTGATTGGAACTGAAGCTTTCTTT.

A single count supports this clone. This sequence joins TRBV7-2 and TRBJ1-4, with TRBD1 matching 10 bases. With 4 bases clipped from V and 0 bases from J, the junction kept 8 bases outside the gene matches. Germline V gene lookup returns CDR1 SGHTA and CDR2 FQGNSA. The CDR3 totals 18 residues. This chain's CDR3 is CASSSSGTGATTNEKLFF. CDR3 nucleotide sequence: TGTGCCAGCAGCTCTTCCGGGACAGGGGCTACAACTAATGAAAAACTGTTTTTT.

The J gene is TRBJ2-6, the V gene TRBV19, with TRBD1 matching 12 bases. V was pared by 7 bases and J by 0 bases, with 13 bases of the junction left unmatched. The CDR3 extends over 20 amino acids. Germline lookup yields CDR1 LNHDA and CDR2 SQIVND (reference sequence). The CDR3: CASNPSRDRGRASGANVLTF. Written as DNA, the CDR3 is TGTGCCAGTAATCCATCTCGGGACAGGGGGCGAGCCTCTGGGGCCAACGTCCTGACTTTC.

This clone was picked up one time. CDR3 sequence: CASSLQGAGTGELFF. CDR3 nucleotides: TGTGCCAGCAGCTTACAGGGGGCGGGCACCGGGGAGCTGTTTTTT. The rearrangement links TRBV5-4 to TRBJ2-2; the match to TRBD1 covers 9 bases. The germline gives CDR1 SGHNT, CDR2 YYREEE (reference sequence). Germline trimming cut 2 bases from V and 4 bases from J; bases unmatched to any gene: 3. This CDR3 contains 15 residues.

The V gene is TRBV9, the J gene TRBJ1-2; perhaps TRBD1 as D (5 bases). The V gene's germline CDR1 is SGDLS and CDR2 YYNGEE. Between the trimmed V and J ends, which lost 3 bases and 5 bases, there was a span of 20 bases. The CDR3 has 16 residues. For the CDR3, the DNA is TGTGCCAGCAGCGGGGTGGGGGGTCCCAGGAGATATGGCTACACCTTC. Residues: CASSGVGGPRRYGYTF.

The genes are TRBV5-1 and TRBJ1-1; D remains ambiguous. This CDR3 is built from 14 residues. The V and J ends lost 2 bases and 3 bases respectively, with 11 bases between them. Germline V CDR1 and CDR2: SGHRS, YFSETQ. This CDR3 is CASSLAHGDTEAFF. The CDR3 nucleotides are TGCGCCAGCAGCTTAGCTCACGGGGACACTGAAGCTTTCTTT.

The CDR3, as DNA: TGCGCCAGCAGCCAAGATAACAGGGGAGATTCCTATGGCTACACCTTC. Its protein is CASSQDNRGDSYGYTF. The chain uses TRBV4-1 and TRBJ1-2; 7 nucleotides match TRBD1. This CDR3 has 16 residues. J was trimmed by 4 bases and V by 0 bases; bases with no gene match: 8. The germline CDR1 and CDR2 sequences are MGHRA and YSYEKL.